These T cell receptor beta chains were read from a single sample in a study of T cell repertoires in cytomegalovirus infection. TCRdb fed the reads into MiXCR, producing one record per CDR3 protein. The repertoire consists of about 150,000 distinct CDR3 sequences, with less than 25% occurring once and the leading ten covering about a tenth. Input material: PBMCs. The source of these receptors is a human donor in good health (CMV status not recorded). Some clones in this sample may be carry-over from other donors' samples. Both conserved end residues are part of each CDR3. A D gene is named only where the DNA matches it firmly. Clone size, where shown, is once, few, many, or a class for clones that have expanded.

clone size: many
V gene: TRBV7-2
J gene: TRBJ2-3
D gene: -
CDR3 DNA: TGTGCCAGCAGGAGAGAGTTAACAAGCACAGATACGCAGTATTTT
CDR3 protein: CASRRELTSTDTQYF

clone size: few
V gene: TRBV4-3
J gene: TRBJ1-2
D gene: TRBD1
CDR3 DNA: TGCGCCAGCAGCCAAGAAACGGGACAGGCTCTTCCAGGCTACACCTTC
CDR3 protein: CASSQETGQALPGYTF

clone size: -
V gene: TRBV6-5
J gene: TRBJ2-3
D gene: TRBD2
CDR3 DNA: TGTGCCAGCAGTAAGGGACTAGCGGGCACAGATACGCAGTATTTT
CDR3 protein: CASSKGLAGTDTQYF

clone size: -
V gene: TRBV12-3/TRBV12-4
J gene: TRBJ1-1
D gene: TRBD1
CDR3 DNA: TGTGCCAGCAGTTTGATGGGTAGAGACAGGGGGCGGAGGGGATTGACTGAAGCTTTCTTT
CDR3 protein: CASSLMGRDRGRRGLTEAFF

clone size: -
V gene: TRBV5-1
J gene: TRBJ1-1
D gene: TRBD1
CDR3 DNA: TGCGCCAGCAGCTTGGCCGGGACAGGTGGATTGATGAACACTGAAGCTTTCTTT
CDR3 protein: CASSLAGTGGLMNTEAFF

clone size: -
V gene: TRBV28
J gene: TRBJ1-1
D gene: -
CDR3 DNA: TGTGCCAGCAGTTTACCACCCGGCTCCTCAAGTGTGAACACTGAAGCTTTCTTT
CDR3 protein: CASSLPPGSSSVNTEAFF

clone size: few
V gene: TRBV7-6
J gene: TRBJ2-5
D gene: TRBD1
CDR3 DNA: TGTGCCAGCAGCTATAGCAAGGGGGCGACGGGCCAAGAGACCCAGTACTTC
CDR3 protein: CASSYSKGATGQETQYF

clone size: many
V gene: TRBV7-2
J gene: TRBJ1-1
D gene: TRBD1
CDR3 DNA: TGTGCCAGCAGATTCTCGGACAGGGGCACTGAAGCTTTCTTT
CDR3 protein: CASRFSDRGTEAFF

clone size: -
V gene: TRBV20-1
J gene: TRBJ1-6
D gene: -
CDR3 DNA: TGCAGTGCTAGAGAACTACGGACAGACAATTCACCCCTCCACTTT
CDR3 protein: CSARELRTDNSPLHF

clone size: many
V gene: TRBV7-2
J gene: TRBJ2-2
D gene: TRBD1
CDR3 DNA: TGTGCCAGCAGCTTGAGACAGGGTGGCACCGGGGAGCTGTTTTTT
CDR3 protein: CASSLRQGGTGELFF

clone size: -
V gene: TRBV7-3
J gene: TRBJ2-5
D gene: TRBD2
CDR3 DNA: TGTGCCAGCAGCTTAGGGGTGGTAGCGGGAGGGCCGGAAGAGACCCAGTACTTC
CDR3 protein: CASSLGVVAGGPEETQYF

clone size: many
V gene: TRBV7-2
J gene: TRBJ1-3
D gene: -
CDR3 DNA: TGTGCCAGCAGCTTGCGGAGCTCTGGAAACACCATATATTTT
CDR3 protein: CASSLRSSGNTIYF

clone size: -
V gene: TRBV28
J gene: TRBJ1-4
D gene: TRBD1
CDR3 DNA: TGTGCCAGCAGTTCGAACCGGGACAGCCCGTTGCGGAATGAAAAACTGTTTTTT
CDR3 protein: CASSSNRDSPLRNEKLFF

clone size: many
V gene: TRBV7-2
J gene: TRBJ2-1
D gene: -
CDR3 DNA: TGTGCCAGCAGCTTAAGGTTCAATGAGCAGTTCTTC
CDR3 protein: CASSLRFNEQFF

clone size: -
V gene: TRBV7-9
J gene: TRBJ2-7
D gene: -
CDR3 DNA: TGTGCCAGCAGCTTAATGGGGGACAACTACGAGCAGTACTTC
CDR3 protein: CASSLMGDNYEQYF

clone size: few
V gene: TRBV28
J gene: TRBJ2-7
D gene: -
CDR3 DNA: TGTGCCAGCATTAGTACGAGAGGGAAATCCGAGCAGTACTTC
CDR3 protein: CASISTRGKSEQYF

clone size: -
V gene: TRBV5-4
J gene: TRBJ1-1
D gene: -
CDR3 DNA: TGTGCCAGCAGCTTACAGGGAGGGATGAACACTGAAGCTTTCTTT
CDR3 protein: CASSLQGGMNTEAFF

clone size: -
V gene: TRBV19
J gene: TRBJ1-2
D gene: -
CDR3 DNA: TGTGCCAGTACAACTACCGACAGAATAGGTGGCTACACCTTC
CDR3 protein: CASTTTDRIGGYTF

clone size: -
V gene: TRBV12-3/TRBV12-4
J gene: TRBJ1-6
D gene: TRBD1
CDR3 DNA: TGTGCCAGCAGCACGACAGGGAACAATTCACCCCTCCACTTT
CDR3 protein: CASSTTGNNSPLHF

clone size: few
V gene: TRBV4-1
J gene: TRBJ1-2
D gene: TRBD1
CDR3 DNA: TGCGCCAGCAGCCAAGATCCCACCAGGACAGGGGGCAATGGCTACACCTTC
CDR3 protein: CASSQDPTRTGGNGYTF

clone size: -
V gene: TRBV25-1
J gene: TRBJ1-5
D gene: TRBD1
CDR3 DNA: TGTGCCAGCTCGCCCACAGGGGATCAGCCCCAGCATTTT
CDR3 protein: CASSPTGDQPQHF

clone size: -
V gene: TRBV7-9
J gene: TRBJ1-3
D gene: TRBD1
CDR3 DNA: TGTGCCAGCAGCTTTGGCGGGACAGTTGGAAACACCATATATTTT
CDR3 protein: CASSFGGTVGNTIYF

clone size: few
V gene: TRBV28
J gene: TRBJ2-7
D gene: TRBD1
CDR3 DNA: TGTGCCAGCACCAGCACAGGGGACGAGCAGTACTTC
CDR3 protein: CASTSTGDEQYF

clone size: many
V gene: TRBV2
J gene: TRBJ2-7
D gene: TRBD2
CDR3 DNA: TGTGCCAGCAAGGGCGGGGGAGGGCCCTACGAGCAGTACTTC
CDR3 protein: CASKGGGGPYEQYF

clone size: few
V gene: TRBV18
J gene: TRBJ2-1
D gene: -
CDR3 DNA: TGTGCCAGCACACAGGGTAAGCCTTACAATGAGCAGTTCTTC
CDR3 protein: CASTQGKPYNEQFF

clone size: few
V gene: TRBV2
J gene: TRBJ2-3
D gene: -
CDR3 DNA: TGTGCCAGCAGCGCGACAGGCACAGATACGCAGTATTTT
CDR3 protein: CASSATGTDTQYF

clone size: few
V gene: TRBV5-1
J gene: TRBJ1-1
D gene: -
CDR3 DNA: TGCGCCAGCAGCTTGGCGGGACAGAACACTGAAGCTTTCTTT
CDR3 protein: CASSLAGQNTEAFF

clone size: few
V gene: TRBV12-3/TRBV12-4
J gene: TRBJ1-1
D gene: -
CDR3 DNA: TGTGCCAGCAGACGAATCAGGGGCACTGAAGCTTTCTTT
CDR3 protein: CASRRIRGTEAFF

clone size: many
V gene: TRBV6-2/TRBV6-3
J gene: TRBJ1-1
D gene: TRBD1
CDR3 DNA: TGTGCCAGCAGCTTAAACCCGGGACAGAAAACCATCGAAGCTTTCTTT
CDR3 protein: CASSLNPGQKTIEAFF